This T cell receptor (beta chain) appears in the sequencing data of a study of OX40 agonist ivuxolimab in advanced cancers. At the level of the study: Enrollees could have had prior anti-PD-1, anti-PD-L1 or anti-CTLA-4 therapy, which about 40% had received.

Sequencing was performed with immunoSEQ multiplex PCR; in TCRdb, only in-frame clones are kept and a portion is missing. The sample has 85,000 to 100,000 clones; 85% to 95% are singletons. Germline assignment: CDR1 SGDLS and CDR2 YYNGEE. The CDR3 consists of 15 residues. V lost 1 base and J lost 0, with 8 bases in between. The V and J genes are TRBV9 and TRBJ1-3; D gene unclear. The sequencing used CD4+ or CD8+ T cells sorted from blood, collected in a trial of the OX40 agonist ivuxolimab. This TCR derives from an adult with an advanced solid tumor such as melanoma, head and neck, liver or kidney cancer. The CDR3 reads CASSVLSSSGNTIYF. DNA of the CDR3: TGTGCCAGCAGCGTACTCAGTTCCTCTGGAAACACCATATATTTT.